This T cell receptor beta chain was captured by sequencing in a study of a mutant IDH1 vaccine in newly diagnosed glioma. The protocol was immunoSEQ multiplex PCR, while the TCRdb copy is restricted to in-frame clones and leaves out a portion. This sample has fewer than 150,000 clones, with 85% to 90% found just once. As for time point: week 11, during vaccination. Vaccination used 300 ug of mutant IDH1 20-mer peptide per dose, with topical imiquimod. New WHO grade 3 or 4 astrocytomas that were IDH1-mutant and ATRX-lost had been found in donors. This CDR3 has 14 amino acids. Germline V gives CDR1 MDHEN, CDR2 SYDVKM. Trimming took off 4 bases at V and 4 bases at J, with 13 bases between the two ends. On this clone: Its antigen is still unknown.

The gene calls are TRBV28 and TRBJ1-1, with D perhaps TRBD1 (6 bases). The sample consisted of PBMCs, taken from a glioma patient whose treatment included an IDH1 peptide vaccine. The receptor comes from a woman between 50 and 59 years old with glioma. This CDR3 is CASSSNYRATEAFF. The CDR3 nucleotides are TGTGCCAGCAGTTCCAATTACAGGGCCACTGAAGCTTTCTTT.